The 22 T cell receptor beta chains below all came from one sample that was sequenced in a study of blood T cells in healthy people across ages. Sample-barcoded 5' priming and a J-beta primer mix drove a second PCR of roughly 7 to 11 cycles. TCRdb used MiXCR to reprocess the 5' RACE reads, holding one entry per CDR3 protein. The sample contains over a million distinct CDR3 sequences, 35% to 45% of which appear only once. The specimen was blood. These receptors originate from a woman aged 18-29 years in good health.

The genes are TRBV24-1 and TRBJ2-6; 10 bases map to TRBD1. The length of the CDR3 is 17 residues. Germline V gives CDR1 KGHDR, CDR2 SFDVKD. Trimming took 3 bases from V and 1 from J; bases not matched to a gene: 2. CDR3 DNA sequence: TGTGCCACCAGTGATATGGACAGGGGGTCTGGGGCCAACGTCCTGACTTTC. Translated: CATSDMDRGSGANVLTF.

The CDR3: CASSLRPPGVSNQPQHF. Written as DNA, the CDR3 is TGTGCCAGCAGTTTGCGCCCCCCCGGGGTTAGCAATCAGCCCCAGCATTTT. This sequence joins TRBV27 and TRBJ1-5; unclear D gene. The CDR3 sequence is 17 residues long. With 3 bases removed from V and 0 bases from J, the gap between germline ends came to 15 bases. CDR1 is MNHEY and CDR2 is SMNVEV in the germline V gene (reference sequence).

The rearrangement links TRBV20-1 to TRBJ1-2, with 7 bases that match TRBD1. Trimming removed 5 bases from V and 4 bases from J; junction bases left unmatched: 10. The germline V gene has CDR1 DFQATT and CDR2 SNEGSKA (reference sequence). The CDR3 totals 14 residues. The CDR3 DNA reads TGCAGTGCTTTTCACTCAGGGGGGTCCTATGGCTACACCTTC. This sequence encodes CSAFHSGGSYGYTF.

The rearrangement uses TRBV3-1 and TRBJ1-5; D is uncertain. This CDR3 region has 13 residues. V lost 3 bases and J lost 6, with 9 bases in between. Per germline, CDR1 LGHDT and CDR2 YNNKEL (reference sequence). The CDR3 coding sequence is TGTGCCAGCAGCCAGGGGTATTCTCAGCCCCAGCATTTT. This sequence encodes CASSQGYSQPQHF.

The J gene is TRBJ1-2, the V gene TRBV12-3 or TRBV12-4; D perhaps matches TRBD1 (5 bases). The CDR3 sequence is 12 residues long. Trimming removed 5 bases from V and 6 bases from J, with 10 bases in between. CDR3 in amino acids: CASSTNRNGYTF. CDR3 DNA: TGTGCCAGCAGTACTAACAGGAATGGCTACACCTTC.

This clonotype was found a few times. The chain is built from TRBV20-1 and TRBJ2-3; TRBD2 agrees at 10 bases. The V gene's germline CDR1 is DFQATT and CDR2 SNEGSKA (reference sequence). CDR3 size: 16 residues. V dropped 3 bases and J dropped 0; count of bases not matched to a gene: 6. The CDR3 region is CSASGGLAASTDTQYF. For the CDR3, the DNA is TGCAGTGCTAGTGGTGGACTAGCGGCTAGCACAGATACGCAGTATTTT.

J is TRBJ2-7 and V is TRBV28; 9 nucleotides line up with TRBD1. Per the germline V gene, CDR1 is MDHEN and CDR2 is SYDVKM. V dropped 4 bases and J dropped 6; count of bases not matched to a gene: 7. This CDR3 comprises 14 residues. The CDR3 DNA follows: TGTGCCAGCAGTTCCTACAGGGGGCCACTCGAGCAGTACTTC. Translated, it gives CASSSYRGPLEQYF.

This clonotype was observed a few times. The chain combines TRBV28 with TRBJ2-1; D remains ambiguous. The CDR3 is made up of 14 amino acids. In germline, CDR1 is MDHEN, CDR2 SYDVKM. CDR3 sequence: CVKLFGNRYNEQFF. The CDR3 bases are TGTGTCAAACTTTTCGGTAACCGGTACAATGAGCAGTTCTTC. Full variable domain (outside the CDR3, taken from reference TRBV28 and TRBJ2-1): DVKVTQSSRYLVKRTGEKVFLECVQDMDHENMFWYRQDPGLGLRLIYFSYDVKMKEKGDIPEGYSVSREKKERFSLILESASTNQTSMYLCVKLFGNRYNEQFFGPGTRLTVL.

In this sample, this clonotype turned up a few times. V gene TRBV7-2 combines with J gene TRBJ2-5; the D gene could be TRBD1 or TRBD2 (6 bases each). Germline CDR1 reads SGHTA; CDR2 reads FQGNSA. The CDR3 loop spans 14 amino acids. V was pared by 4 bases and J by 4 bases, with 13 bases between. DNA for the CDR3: TGTGCCAGCAGCTCCCAACAGGGAGGAGAGACCCAGTACTTC. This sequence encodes CASSSQQGGETQYF.

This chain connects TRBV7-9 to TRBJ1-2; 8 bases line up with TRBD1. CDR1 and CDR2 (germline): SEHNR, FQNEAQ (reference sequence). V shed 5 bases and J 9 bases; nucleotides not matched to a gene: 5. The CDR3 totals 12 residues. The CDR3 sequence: CASSQGALSYTF. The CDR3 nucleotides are TGTGCCAGCAGCCAGGGGGCTTTAAGCTACACCTTC.

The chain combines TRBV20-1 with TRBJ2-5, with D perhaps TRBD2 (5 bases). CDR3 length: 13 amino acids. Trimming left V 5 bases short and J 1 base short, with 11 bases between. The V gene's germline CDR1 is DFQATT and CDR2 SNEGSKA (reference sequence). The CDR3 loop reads CSALATSQETQYF. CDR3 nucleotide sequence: TGCAGTGCTTTAGCGACATCCCAAGAGACCCAGTACTTC.

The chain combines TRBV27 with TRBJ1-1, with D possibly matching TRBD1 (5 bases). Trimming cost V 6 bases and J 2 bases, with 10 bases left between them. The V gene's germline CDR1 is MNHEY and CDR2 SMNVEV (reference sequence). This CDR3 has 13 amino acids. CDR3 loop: CASSGHGNTEAFF. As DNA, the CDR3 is TGTGCCAGCAGCGGACACGGCAACACTGAAGCTTTCTTT.

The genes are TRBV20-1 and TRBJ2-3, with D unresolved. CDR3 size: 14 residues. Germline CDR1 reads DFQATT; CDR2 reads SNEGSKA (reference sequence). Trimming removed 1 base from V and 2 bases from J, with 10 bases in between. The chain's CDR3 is CSARAYTITDTQYF. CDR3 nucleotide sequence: TGCAGTGCTAGAGCATACACTATCACAGATACGCAGTATTTT.

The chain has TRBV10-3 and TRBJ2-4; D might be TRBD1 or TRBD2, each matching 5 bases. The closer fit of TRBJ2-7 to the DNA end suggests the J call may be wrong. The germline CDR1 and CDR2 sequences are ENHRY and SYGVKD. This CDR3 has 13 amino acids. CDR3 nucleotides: TGTGCCATCAGTGAGGGGGGAACCTACGAGCAGTACTTC. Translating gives CAISEGGTYEQYF.

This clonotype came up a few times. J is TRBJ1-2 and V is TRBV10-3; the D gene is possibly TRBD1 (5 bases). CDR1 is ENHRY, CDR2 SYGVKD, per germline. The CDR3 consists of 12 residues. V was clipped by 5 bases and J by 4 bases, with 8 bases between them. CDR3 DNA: TGTGCCATCAGTACCCAGGGCTATGGCTACACCTTC. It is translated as CAISTQGYGYTF.

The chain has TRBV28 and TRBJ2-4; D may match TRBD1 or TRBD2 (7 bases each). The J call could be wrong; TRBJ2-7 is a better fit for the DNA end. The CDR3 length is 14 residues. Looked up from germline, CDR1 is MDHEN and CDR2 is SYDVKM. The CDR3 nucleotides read TGTGCCAGCAGAGCGGGACAGACGTCTTCCGAGCAGTACTTC. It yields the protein CASRAGQTSSEQYF.

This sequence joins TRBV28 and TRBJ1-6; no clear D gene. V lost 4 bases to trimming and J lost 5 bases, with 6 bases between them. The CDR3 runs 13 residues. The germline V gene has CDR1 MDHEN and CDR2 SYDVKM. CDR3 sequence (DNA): TGTGCCAGCAGTTGGGAACATAATTCACCCCTCCACTTT. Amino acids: CASSWEHNSPLHF.

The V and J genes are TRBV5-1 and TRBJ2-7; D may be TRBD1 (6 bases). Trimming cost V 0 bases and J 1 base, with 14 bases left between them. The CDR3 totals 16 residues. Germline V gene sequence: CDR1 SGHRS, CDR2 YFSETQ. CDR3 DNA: TGCGCCAGCAGCTTGGGACCATGGGACACGTCCTACGAGCAGTACTTC. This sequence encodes CASSLGPWDTSYEQYF.

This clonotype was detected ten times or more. CDR3 nucleotides: TGTGCCAGCAGTGATGGAGCCCAGTATCAGCCCCAGCATTTT. Protein: CASSDGAQYQPQHF. This chain joins TRBV2 and TRBJ1-5, with D unresolved. Trimming stripped 3 bases from V and 5 bases from J, with 11 bases between. The germline V gene has CDR1 SNHLY and CDR2 FYNNEI. The CDR3 is made up of 14 amino acids.

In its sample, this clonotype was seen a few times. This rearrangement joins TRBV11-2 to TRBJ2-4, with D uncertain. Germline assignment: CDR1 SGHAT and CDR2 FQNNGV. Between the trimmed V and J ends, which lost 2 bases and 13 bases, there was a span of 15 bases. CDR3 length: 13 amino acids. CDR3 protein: CASSLSAPLEQYF. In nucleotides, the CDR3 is TGTGCCAGCAGCTTATCGGCACCCTTAGAGCAGTACTTC.

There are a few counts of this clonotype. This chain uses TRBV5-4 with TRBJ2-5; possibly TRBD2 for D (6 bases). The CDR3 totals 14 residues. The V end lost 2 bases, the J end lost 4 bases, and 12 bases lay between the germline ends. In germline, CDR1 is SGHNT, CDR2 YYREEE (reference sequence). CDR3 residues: CASSLPRRGETQYF. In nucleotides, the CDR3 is TGTGCCAGCAGCTTACCCCGGAGGGGAGAGACCCAGTACTTC.

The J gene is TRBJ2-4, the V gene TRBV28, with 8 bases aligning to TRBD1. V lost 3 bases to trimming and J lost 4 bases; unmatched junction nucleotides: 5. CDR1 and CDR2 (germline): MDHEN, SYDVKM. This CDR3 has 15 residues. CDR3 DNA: TGTGCCAGCAGTTTCCCCCGGACAGGGAAAAACATTCAGTACTTC. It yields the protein CASSFPRTGKNIQYF.